The following is a TCR beta chain sequence with its context. What it recognizes is unknown. The data were taken from a study of Ad26.COV2.S vaccination and SARS-CoV-2 variants. Sequencing was performed with immunoSEQ multiplex PCR; in TCRdb, only in-frame clones are kept and a portion is missing. This sample carries 180,000 or so clones, roughly 89% of them seen once, and the ten largest clones take approximately 6%. Findings and caveats of the study: Substantial breadth was reported for post-vaccination spike-specific CD8+ and CD4+ T cells.

The TCR was taken from a human donor who had recovered from COVID-19. The sample consisted of peripheral blood, taken after recovery from COVID-19.

The CDR3 here is CASSLRLQPPRGTDTQYF. The CDR3, as DNA: TGTGCCAGCAGTTTAAGACTCCAACCCCCCAGGGGCACAGATACGCAGTATTTT. The chain joins TRBV27 to TRBJ2-3; weak D call: TRBD1 (5 bases). The germline V gene has CDR1 MNHEY and CDR2 SMNVEV (reference sequence). V was trimmed by 2 bases and J by 1 base, leaving 19 bases between them. The CDR3 is 18 residues long.